Reported below is one T cell receptor (beta chain). The antigen is undetermined. The sample belongs to a study of cytomegalovirus exposure and HLA in healthy donors. Findings and limits, study-wide: Most TCR sequences were uncommon, yet certain public TCRs appeared in many donors. The study flagged some 170 TCR beta chains as cytomegalovirus-associated. A few CMV-associated chains proved CMV antigen-specific in vitro.

Assay: immunoSEQ multiplex PCR; the TCRdb copy retains only in-frame clones and omits some. The data show about 280,000 clones, with approximately 88% seen just once and over 0.7% held by the top ten. CDR3 length: 15 amino acids. V lost 4 bases, J lost 4 bases, and 6 bases stayed unmatched. Germline CDR1 is MNHNS and CDR2 is SASEGT. Sequencing was carried out using PBMCs. This clonotype was obtained from a woman under 30 in good health and CMV-seronegative. V usage is TRBV6-1 and J usage is TRBJ2-7; 11 bases line up with TRBD2. The CDR3 sequence: CASSAEVAGGYEQYF. The CDR3 bases are TGTGCCAGCAGTGCCGAGGTAGCGGGAGGGTACGAGCAGTACTTC.